The clone carrying this TCR beta chain is judged medium-sized. As handled by the study authors: Reference gene primer amplification in the assay estimated nucleated cell counts. Generated by immunoSEQ multiplex PCR, the TCRdb table keeps only in-frame clones and is missing some. From that table come the V and J calls and clone size; the DNA was used to work out D and trimming. The repertoire includes under 85,000 clones, around 88% of them detected once, and roughly 40% sits in the top ten. The entry originates in a study of blood T cell repertoires in COVID-19. For the study at large: Collection of acute and convalescent COVID-19 samples took place in the United States, Italy and Spain. In each case, the material was cDNA or gDNA derived from T cells, B-cell-depleted T cells, or PBMCs.

The V gene's germline CDR1 is MNHNS and CDR2 SASEGT. Trimming removed 0 bases at V and 9 bases at J, with 12 bases between. The CDR3 loop spans 15 amino acids. The TCR comes from an elderly man with active or convalescent COVID-19. The material sequenced was peripheral blood. This chain connects TRBV6-1 to TRBJ1-6; maybe TRBD1 (6 bases). This CDR3 reads CASSEASGVISPLHF. The CDR3 nucleotides read TGTGCCAGCAGTGAAGCGTCAGGGGTGATTTCACCCCTCCACTTT.